Presented here are 27 T cell receptor beta chains from one specimen sequenced in a study of OX40 agonist ivuxolimab in advanced cancers. Library construction relied on the immunoSEQ multiplex PCR assay. TCRdb retrieved this table from immuneACCESS and kept in-frame rearrangements only. Not all clones are present; in checked studies, unresolved V genes account for under half, and no reason is known for the remainder. This sample has fewer than 30,000 clones in its table, and 75% to 90% of those were observed once. Around a tenth of the sample lies in the top ten. Sequences were derived from CD4+ or CD8+ T cells sorted from blood, sampled in a trial of the OX40 agonist ivuxolimab. These receptors all come from an adult with an advanced solid tumor such as melanoma, head and neck, liver or kidney cancer.

This chain connects TRBV5-1 to TRBJ1-2; the D gene is possibly TRBD1 (6 bases). The germline V gene encodes CDR1 SGHRS and CDR2 YFSETQ. The CDR3 loop spans 13 amino acids. V was cut by 9 bases and J by 2 bases, with 14 bases left in between. Written as DNA, the CDR3 is TGCGCCACCCGGACAGAGATAAACTATGGCTACACCTTC. The encoded protein is CATRTEINYGYTF.

V usage is TRBV11-3 and J usage is TRBJ2-7, with D perhaps matching TRBD2 (5 bases). With 5 bases removed from V and 5 bases from J, the gap between germline ends came to 13 bases. Germline loops: CDR1 SGHNT, CDR2 YENEEA. There are 13 residues in the CDR3. DNA for the CDR3: TGTGCCAGCAGCCGTTCGGGGTCTGACGAGCAGTACTTC. Its translation is CASSRSGSDEQYF.

The rearrangement links TRBV25-1 to TRBJ1-2; D uncertain. Trimming cost V 1 base and J 3 bases, with 12 bases left between them. This CDR3 contains 15 residues. Germline V gives CDR1 MGHDK, CDR2 SYGVNS. For the CDR3, the DNA is TGTGCCAGCAGTGAATCCGGCCAGGCTGACTATGGCTACACCTTC. It encodes CASSESGQADYGYTF.

The genes are TRBV5-4 and TRBJ2-1; 10 bases align to TRBD2. Trimming removed 4 bases from V and 6 bases from J; junction bases left unmatched: 7. The V gene's germline CDR1 is SGHNT and CDR2 YYREEE (reference sequence). CDR3 length: 15 residues. CDR3 residues: CASSPQAGGPNEQFF. In nucleotides, the CDR3 is TGTGCCAGCAGCCCACAAGCGGGAGGGCCCAATGAGCAGTTCTTC.

The chain has TRBV19 and TRBJ2-5; TRBD1 matches 9 bases. CDR1 LNHDA and CDR2 SQIVND come from the germline V gene (reference sequence). The length of the CDR3 is 13 residues. V was clipped by 9 bases and J by 5 bases; unmatched bases: 7. CDR3 in amino acids: CASSQGAGETQYF. The CDR3 region has the DNA TGTGCCAGCTCACAGGGGGCGGGCGAGACCCAGTACTTC.

J is TRBJ2-3 and V is TRBV5-5, with 7 positions matching TRBD2. CDR3 length: 15 residues. The V gene's germline CDR1 is SGHKS and CDR2 YYEKEE (reference sequence). Trimming took 1 base from V and 6 from J; bases not matched to a gene: 8. As DNA, the CDR3 is TGTGCCAGCAGCTTGACGGGCGGGAGAGGTGATACGCAGTATTTT. Translated: CASSLTGGRGDTQYF.

This rearrangement joins TRBV7-9 to TRBJ1-2, with TRBD1 matching over 7 bases. J gave up 0 bases and V 5 bases, and 9 bases lay outside the gene matches. The CDR3 consists of 16 residues. Looked up from germline, CDR1 is SEHNR and CDR2 is FQNEAQ (reference sequence). The CDR3 spells CASSQRRDSPNYGYTF. CDR3 DNA sequence: TGTGCCAGCAGCCAACGCCGGGACAGTCCTAACTATGGCTACACCTTC.

The chain carries TRBV7-3 and TRBJ2-7; TRBD2 agrees at 9 bases. The V gene's germline CDR1 is SGHTA and CDR2 FQGTGA. This CDR3 contains 13 residues. V dropped 2 bases and J dropped 4; count of bases not matched to a gene: 0. CDR3 amino acids: CASSLAGGYEQYF. The CDR3 DNA follows: TGTGCCAGCAGCTTAGCGGGAGGGTACGAGCAGTACTTC.

The chain recombines TRBV7-6 with TRBJ2-2, with D maybe TRBD1 (5 bases). The CDR3 runs to 16 residues. V lost 0 bases and J lost 4, with 12 bases in between. Germline V lookup: CDR1 SGHVS, CDR2 FNYEAQ. The DNA of the CDR3 is TGTGCCAGCAGCTTAGCTAGTCAGGGTTTCACCGGGGAGCTGTTTTTT. Its protein is CASSLASQGFTGELFF.

This clone was detected a few times. CDR3 coding DNA: TGTGCCAGCAGCTGGGGATCGTCTGGAAAGACCTATGGCTACACCTTC. This codes for CASSWGSSGKTYGYTF. This sequence joins TRBV14 and TRBJ1-2; D gene ambiguous. Germline-derived CDR1 and CDR2 are SGHDN and FVKESK. The CDR3 consists of 16 residues. Trimming shortened V by 5 bases and J by 4 bases, and 20 bases separated the two germline ends. Full variable domain (remainder filled in from reference TRBV14 and TRBJ1-2): EAGVTQFPSHSVIEKGQTVTLRCDPISGHDNLYWYRRVMGKEIKFLLHFVKESKQDESGMPNNRFLAERTGGTYSTLKVQPAELEDSGVYFCASSWGSSGKTYGYTFGSGTRLTVV.

This sequence joins TRBV27 and TRBJ2-7; no definite D call. The CDR3 is 13 residues long. V lost 4 bases and J 1 base, leaving 8 bases between the germline ends. Germline CDR1 MNHEY, CDR2 SMNVEV (reference sequence). The CDR3 here is CASSSWRSYEQYF. CDR3 DNA: TGTGCCAGCAGTTCCTGGCGGTCCTACGAGCAGTACTTC.

The chain uses TRBV14 and TRBJ1-3; no clear D. This CDR3 spans 14 amino acids. In germline, CDR1 is SGHDN, CDR2 FVKESK. V was pared by 5 bases and J by 4 bases, with 12 bases between. The CDR3 DNA is TGTGCCAGCAGCAATACCCTGCGAGGAAACACCATATATTTT. Its protein product is CASSNTLRGNTIYF.

This sequence joins TRBV28 and TRBJ1-1; perhaps TRBD1 as D (6 bases). This CDR3 contains 17 residues. CDR1 and CDR2 (germline): MDHEN, SYDVKM. The V end lost 5 bases, the J end lost 1 base, and 20 bases lay between the germline ends. This CDR3 reads CASSPHTPRTANTEAFF. The CDR3 DNA reads TGTGCCAGCAGTCCCCACACCCCTCGGACAGCGAACACTGAAGCTTTCTTT.

The rearrangement links TRBV28 to TRBJ2-7; possible D gene TRBD1, 5 bases. This CDR3 comprises 14 residues. The V end was cut by 6 bases, the J end by 3 bases, with 15 bases between. From germline, CDR1 is MDHEN and CDR2 SYDVKM. CDR3 residues: CASRPGQASYEQYF. The CDR3 DNA reads as TGTGCCAGCAGGCCAGGACAAGCCAGCTACGAGCAGTACTTC.

The chain uses TRBV4-2 and TRBJ2-5; 10 bases are shared with TRBD2. After removal of 3 bases from V and 1 base from J, the junction contained 5 bases not matched to a gene. Germline V CDR1 and CDR2: LGHNA, YNFKEQ. The CDR3 sequence is 16 residues long. This chain's CDR3 is CASSQSSGRSQETQYF. The CDR3 DNA reads as TGTGCCAGCAGCCAGTCTAGCGGGAGAAGCCAAGAGACCCAGTACTTC.

The rearrangement links TRBV6-5 to TRBJ2-1, with TRBD2 matching 11 bases. CDR1 and CDR2 from the germline V gene are MNHEY and SVGAGI. Trimming took 4 bases from V and 5 from J; bases not matched to a gene: 4. The CDR3 spans 15 residues. The CDR3 nucleotides are TGTGCCAGCAGTTTCTTGGGACTAGCGGACAATGAGCAGTTCTTC. Its translation is CASSFLGLADNEQFF.

V is TRBV2 and J is TRBJ2-1, with D possibly TRBD2 on 6 matching bases. V was shortened by 7 bases and J by 4 bases, with 14 bases between the two germline ends. This CDR3 has 14 residues. The germline CDR1 and CDR2 sequences are SNHLY and FYNNEI. CDR3 loop: CASTFSGSYNEQFF. CDR3 DNA sequence: TGTGCCAGCACGTTTTCCGGGAGTTACAATGAGCAGTTCTTC.

The J gene is TRBJ1-4, the V gene TRBV30; TRBD1 matches at 7 bases. Looked up from germline, CDR1 is GTSNPN and CDR2 is SVGIG (reference sequence). The CDR3 totals 13 residues. The V gene end was trimmed by 2 bases and the J gene end by 6 bases; junction bases not matched to a gene: 3. In DNA, the CDR3 is TGTGCCTGGAGTCTGACAGGGTATGAAAAACTGTTTTTT. It translates to CAWSLTGYEKLFF.

J is TRBJ2-3 and V is TRBV7-9; the D is unclear. Trimming stripped 6 bases from V and 0 bases from J, with 4 bases between. CDR3 length equals 12 residues. The germline V gene encodes CDR1 SEHNR and CDR2 FQNEAQ (reference sequence). The CDR3 DNA is TGTGCCAGCAGGAAAAGCACAGATACGCAGTATTTT. Translation gives CASRKSTDTQYF.

The table lists this clone with a count of one. This chain uses TRBV6-5 with TRBJ2-7; D is perhaps TRBD2 (5 bases). Germline V gene lookup returns CDR1 MNHEY and CDR2 SVGAGI. This CDR3 is built from 13 residues. Trimming shortened V by 5 bases and J by 3 bases, and 11 bases separated the two germline ends. The CDR3 here is CASSRLTYYEQYF. In DNA, the CDR3 is TGTGCCAGCAGTAGACTAACCTACTACGAGCAGTACTTC.

J is TRBJ1-3 and V is TRBV5-4, with D possibly TRBD1 on 5 matching bases. Trimming took 4 bases from V and 3 from J, leaving 11 bases between them. Germline V gene data show CDR1 as SGHNT and CDR2 as YYREEE (reference sequence). CDR3 length: 14 residues. CDR3 DNA sequence: TGTGCCAGCAGCATCCGGGACCGTGGAAACACCATATATTTT. It yields the protein CASSIRDRGNTIYF.

The genes are TRBV28 and TRBJ2-4; D unresolved. V lost 7 bases to trimming and J lost 0 bases, with 19 bases between them. Germline V gene data show CDR1 as MDHEN and CDR2 as SYDVKM. The CDR3 extends over 17 amino acids. CDR3 in DNA: TGTGCCAGCAATTATTTCCCCACACAGTTAGCCAAAAACATTCAGTACTTC. Encoded protein: CASNYFPTQLAKNIQYF.

DNA of the CDR3: TGCGCCAGCAGCCAAGGCGGACTCCGGTCGAATGAGCAGTTCTTC. Encoded protein: CASSQGGLRSNEQFF. V usage is TRBV4-1 and J usage is TRBJ2-1; tentatively, D is TRBD2 (5 bases). CDR1 MGHRA and CDR2 YSYEKL come from the germline V gene. CDR3 size: 15 residues. Trimming cost V 1 base and J 7 bases, with 14 bases left between them.

This clone was recorded once. The junction departs from the called germline gene at one end, perhaps through a read error. CDR3 bases: TGTGCCAGCTCACCTTCCTCCGACAATGAGCAGTTCTTC. As protein: CASSPSSDNEQFF. The rearrangement uses TRBV18 and TRBJ2-1; D unclear. Germline loops: CDR1 KGHSH, CDR2 LQKENI. CDR3 length equals 13 residues.

This clone was picked up one time. V gene TRBV6-1 combines with J gene TRBJ2-3, with D perhaps matching TRBD1 (5 bases). Trimming removed 6 bases from V and 2 bases from J, with 15 bases in between. The CDR3 length is 15 residues. Germline V CDR1 and CDR2: MNHNS, SASEGT. In DNA, the CDR3 is TGTGCCAGCAGCAACCGAGGACACCCCACAGATACGCAGTATTTT. Translating gives CASSNRGHPTDTQYF.

The chain is built from TRBV11-2 and TRBJ2-2; 11 nucleotides agree with TRBD2. Germline lookup yields CDR1 SGHAT and CDR2 FQNNGV. V lost 7 bases and J lost 3; bases outside the gene matches: 13. The CDR3 is 18 amino acids. The CDR3: CASTKSRLAGGDTGELFF. The CDR3 DNA sequence: TGTGCCAGCACCAAGAGTCGGCTAGCGGGAGGAGACACCGGGGAGCTGTTTTTT.

This chain links TRBV5-1 with TRBJ2-1; D remains ambiguous. This CDR3 is built from 16 residues. V was clipped by 0 bases and J by 0 bases, with 10 bases between them. Germline assignment: CDR1 SGHRS and CDR2 YFSETQ. CDR3 loop: CASSLEQETSYNEQFF. CDR3 in DNA: TGCGCCAGCAGCTTGGAACAAGAGACCTCCTACAATGAGCAGTTCTTC.